The 24 T cell receptor beta chains in this list originate from one sample, sequenced in a study of cytotoxic CD8 clonotypes in ibrutinib-treated CLL. Libraries were prepared by immunoSEQ multiplex PCR; TCRdb keeps only in-frame clonotypes and omits some of them. The sample records tens of thousands of clones, nearly 50% being singletons. The specimen was PBMCs, collected before ibrutinib treatment. The receptors come from a human donor with chronic lymphocytic leukemia.

A single count supports this clone. This chain joins TRBV30 and TRBJ1-3; no clear D. CDR3 length: 11 amino acids. Looked up from germline, CDR1 is GTSNPN and CDR2 is SVGIG (reference sequence). The V end was cut by 7 bases, the J end by 2 bases, with 6 bases between. The CDR3 sequence: CASLPGNTIYF. CDR3 nucleotide sequence: TGTGCCTCCCTACCTGGAAACACCATATATTTT.

CDR3 sequence: CASSRDGSQETQYF. CDR3 DNA: TGTGCCAGCAGCCGGGACGGATCACAAGAGACCCAGTACTTC. The rearrangement links TRBV7-3 to TRBJ2-5; tentatively, D is TRBD1 or TRBD2 (5 bases each). CDR1 is SGHTA, CDR2 FQGTGA, per germline. Trimming cost V 5 bases and J 2 bases, with 12 bases left between them. The CDR3 length is 14 residues.

The chain uses TRBV5-4 and TRBJ2-3; D ambiguous. CDR3 length: 11 amino acids. From germline, CDR1 is SGHNT and CDR2 YYREEE (reference sequence). The V end was cut by 7 bases, the J end by 4 bases, with 7 bases between. The CDR3 loop reads CASETSDTQYF. CDR3 nucleotide sequence: TGTGCCAGCGAGACTTCAGATACGCAGTATTTT.

This clone is deemed medium-sized. The CDR3 loop is CASSLDMNTEAFF. Here the CDR3 DNA reads TGTGCCAGCAGCCTAGACATGAACACTGAAGCTTTCTTT. This sequence joins TRBV7-9 and TRBJ1-1; no reliable D call. This CDR3 comprises 13 residues. V was shortened by 5 bases and J by 0 bases, with 7 bases between the two germline ends. In germline, CDR1 is SEHNR, CDR2 FQNEAQ (reference sequence).

The chain uses TRBV1 and TRBJ1-6. TRBV1 is a recognized pseudogene. The CDR3 contains 15 residues. CDR3 region: CTSSFSRRYNSPLHF. In nucleotides, the CDR3 is TGCACCAGCAGCTTTAGCAGACGGTATAATTCACCCCTCCACTTT.

This clone was detected only a few times. The chain couples TRBV27 to TRBJ1-5; 7 bases line up with TRBD1. The CDR3 covers 14 residues. With 4 bases clipped from V and 6 bases from J, the junction kept 6 bases outside the gene matches. CDR1 and CDR2 from the germline V gene are MNHEY and SMNVEV (reference sequence). DNA for the CDR3: TGTGCCAGCAGTTCACAGGGGACGGGTCAGCCCCAGCATTTT. Residues: CASSSQGTGQPQHF.

CDR3 DNA sequence: TGTGCCAGCAGCTTGGAGGACTCCGACGAGACCCAGTACTTC. Translation: CASSLEDSDETQYF. The chain has TRBV5-5 and TRBJ2-5, with D possibly TRBD2 on 5 matching bases. Germline CDR1 is SGHKS and CDR2 is YYEKEE (reference sequence). The CDR3 has 14 residues. V lost 0 bases to trimming and J lost 5 bases, with 11 bases between them.

The J gene is TRBJ1-1, the V gene TRBV9; D gene ambiguous. Trimming left V 2 bases short and J 5 bases short, with 16 bases between. Germline CDR1 reads SGDLS; CDR2 reads YYNGEE. CDR3 length equals 15 residues. CDR3 DNA: TGTGCCAGCAGCGTTGAGGTCCACTCAGGAACTGAAGCTTTCTTT. Translated: CASSVEVHSGTEAFF.

V gene TRBV5-1 combines with J gene TRBJ1-1; 9 bases agree with TRBD1. The length of the CDR3 is 14 residues. Per germline, CDR1 SGHRS and CDR2 YFSETQ. Trimming removed 4 bases from V and 5 bases from J; junction bases left unmatched: 6. The CDR3 region has the DNA TGCGCCAGCAGCCCGGGACAGGGTGGAACTGAAGCTTTCTTT. Residues: CASSPGQGGTEAFF.

V gene TRBV5-8 combines with J gene TRBJ2-1; 9 bases agree with TRBD2. The CDR3 is 17 residues long. Germline V lookup: CDR1 SGHTS, CDR2 YDEGEE. V gave up 0 bases and J gave up 3 bases; unmatched junction bases: 7. The CDR3 nucleotides read TGTGCCAGCAGCTTGGCGGCTAGCGGGACCTTCTACAATGAGCAGTTCTTC. This translates into CASSLAASGTFYNEQFF. The full variable domain, rest sourced from reference TRBV5-8 and TRBJ2-1, is EAGVTQSPTHLIKTRGQQATLRCSPISGHTSVYWYQQALGLGLQFLLWYDEGEERNRGNFPPRFSGRQFPNYSSELNVNALELEDSALYLCASSLAASGTFYNEQFFGPGTRLTVL.

The chain is built from TRBV6-1 and TRBJ1-2, with D hard to call. The CDR3 loop spans 14 amino acids. Per the germline V gene, CDR1 is MNHNS and CDR2 is SASEGT. The V and J ends lost 4 bases and 4 bases respectively, with 13 bases between them. The CDR3 DNA follows: TGTGCCAGCAGTGCCCTCGGGTCGGCCTATGGCTACACCTTC. As protein: CASSALGSAYGYTF.

In this sample, this clone turned up a few times. The chain links TRBV2 to TRBJ2-5, with D perhaps TRBD1 (6 bases). Germline V gene sequence: CDR1 SNHLY, CDR2 FYNNEI. V lost 7 bases, J lost 4 bases, and 16 bases lay in between. The CDR3 spans 14 residues. The CDR3, as DNA: TGTGCCAGCACCACCGGTGGGGGCAGAGAGACCCAGTACTTC. As protein: CASTTGGGRETQYF.

This sequence joins TRBV6-5 and TRBJ1-1; D not certain. Germline loops: CDR1 MNHEY, CDR2 SVGAGI. The ends were cut back, 7 bases at V and 0 bases at J, with 9 bases in the middle. The CDR3 totals 13 residues. For the CDR3, the DNA is TGTGCCAGCATGCGGGTAATGAACACTGAAGCTTTCTTT. Translated: CASMRVMNTEAFF.

The chain is built from TRBV27 and TRBJ2-7; TRBD1 matches 8 bases. Germline V CDR1 and CDR2: MNHEY, SMNVEV (reference sequence). This CDR3 has 15 residues. The J segment lost 3 bases and the V segment lost 3 bases, leaving 7 bases of the junction unmatched. CDR3 loop: CASSLAGGGLYEQYF. Written as DNA, the CDR3 is TGTGCCAGCAGTTTGGCAGGGGGCGGACTCTACGAGCAGTACTTC.

CDR3 residues: CASSPRGLYTDTQYF. CDR3 bases: TGTGCCAGCAGCCCCCGGGGGCTCTACACAGATACGCAGTATTTT. The chain links TRBV9 to TRBJ2-3, with D possibly called TRBD1 or TRBD2 (6 bases each). Germline CDR1 SGDLS, CDR2 YYNGEE. This CDR3 region has 15 residues. The germline V and J ends were trimmed by 4 bases and 2 bases, with 14 bases remaining between them.

J is TRBJ2-3 and V is TRBV19; 7 bases match TRBD2. CDR3 length equals 15 residues. V lost 5 bases to trimming and J lost 3 bases; unmatched junction nucleotides: 8. Per germline, CDR1 LNHDA and CDR2 SQIVND (reference sequence). The CDR3 DNA follows: TGTGCCAGTAGTGACCAAGCGGGAATAACAGATACGCAGTATTTT. Protein sequence: CASSDQAGITDTQYF.

V usage is TRBV5-1 and J usage is TRBJ2-1; 11 bases map to TRBD2. Germline CDR1 SGHRS, CDR2 YFSETQ. J lost 5 bases, V lost 3 bases, and 4 bases had no gene match. The CDR3 totals 15 residues. CDR3 DNA sequence: TGCGCCAGCAGCTACGGGACTAGCGGTAACAATGAGCAGTTCTTC. It is translated as CASSYGTSGNNEQFF.

The table lists this clone with a count of one. The chain combines TRBV9 with TRBJ1-2; 11 positions agree with TRBD1. Germline loops: CDR1 SGDLS, CDR2 YYNGEE. The CDR3 is 15 amino acids. Germline trimming cut 1 base from V and 6 bases from J; bases unmatched to any gene: 5. Written as DNA, the CDR3 is TGTGCCAGCAGCGTATGGACAGGGGGCGTTGATGGCTACACCTTC. This encodes CASSVWTGGVDGYTF.

This clone appeared a few times. This chain uses TRBV30 with TRBJ2-2; TRBD1 matches at 9 bases. From germline, CDR1 is GTSNPN and CDR2 SVGIG (reference sequence). CDR3 size: 14 residues. The J segment lost 5 bases and the V segment lost 5 bases, leaving 6 bases of the junction unmatched. This CDR3 reads CAWSTGGYTGELFF. DNA for the CDR3: TGTGCCTGGTCAACAGGGGGCTATACCGGGGAGCTGTTTTTT.

This clone was seen only a few times. The chain links TRBV6-4 to TRBJ2-2; 7 nucleotides match TRBD1. Germline V gene data show CDR1 as MRHNA and CDR2 as SNTAGT. The junction had 6 bases not matched to a gene; V was cut back by 5 bases and J by 3 bases. This CDR3 is built from 15 residues. The CDR3 DNA reads TGTGCCAGCAGTCCCGACAGGGCGGACACCGGGGAGCTGTTTTTT. This encodes CASSPDRADTGELFF.

The chain joins TRBV28 to TRBJ2-7; D is ambiguous. Per the germline V gene, CDR1 is MDHEN and CDR2 is SYDVKM. The CDR3 has 11 residues. V was cut by 5 bases and J by 6 bases, with 8 bases left in between. CDR3 amino acids: CASSLRGEQYF. CDR3 sequence (DNA): TGTGCCAGCAGTCTTCGCGGCGAGCAGTACTTC.

This clone occurred once. The chain is built from TRBV7-8 and TRBJ2-7; 13 bases match TRBD2. CDR1 is SGHVS, CDR2 FQNEAQ, per germline. This CDR3 contains 14 residues. V gave up 6 bases and J gave up 7 bases; unmatched junction bases: 6. The CDR3 DNA reads TGTGCCAGCAGGCCACTAGCGGGGGGGCTAGAGCAGTACTTC. It codes for CASRPLAGGLEQYF.

This sequence joins TRBV19 and TRBJ1-2, with 10 bases lining up with TRBD1. There are 14 residues in the CDR3. Germline V CDR1 and CDR2: LNHDA, SQIVND (reference sequence). V lost 4 bases, J lost 4 bases, and 3 bases stayed unmatched. The CDR3 DNA reads as TGTGCCAGTAGTAGGACAGGGGGGACCTATGGCTACACCTTC. Translating gives CASSRTGGTYGYTF.

This clone came up many times. CDR3 protein: CASSLDGGGAQPQHF. CDR3 sequence (DNA): TGTGCCAGCAGCTTAGATGGAGGAGGGGCCCAGCCCCAGCATTTT. The chain combines TRBV11-2 with TRBJ1-5, with D perhaps TRBD1 (5 bases). This CDR3 comprises 15 residues. V was trimmed by 0 bases and J by 7 bases, leaving 13 bases between them. The germline V gene encodes CDR1 SGHAT and CDR2 FQNNGV.